One T cell receptor (beta chain) is described in this entry. Its target is unknown. The data derive from a study of T cell responses to AZD1222 COVID-19 vaccine. Whole-study results and caveats: No day 14 peak samples; only post-peak repertoires were characterized. Donors skewed white British and female; clonal diversity was possibly underestimated. A rise in Spike-specific TCR breadth and depth followed two AZD1222 doses. In the spike-specific TCR repertoire, nearly half reportedly target unmutated variant regions.

The data were produced by immunoSEQ multiplex PCR, yet TCRdb's version contains in-frame clones alone and is incomplete. Of tens of thousands of clones detected, 75% to 90% appear once; the ten largest clones hold 2.4%. The TCR originated in an adult in good health. The sample here was peripheral blood, taken on day 0 of AZD1222 vaccination.

The CDR3 coding sequence is TGTGCCAGCAGTGAAGGTAGCAGGGATACGCAGTATTTT. Translated: CASSEGSRDTQYF. V gene TRBV6-1 combines with J gene TRBJ2-3; D remains ambiguous. Germline-derived CDR1 and CDR2 are MNHNS and SASEGT. The CDR3 consists of 13 residues. Trimming took off 1 base at V and 6 bases at J, with 8 bases between the two ends.